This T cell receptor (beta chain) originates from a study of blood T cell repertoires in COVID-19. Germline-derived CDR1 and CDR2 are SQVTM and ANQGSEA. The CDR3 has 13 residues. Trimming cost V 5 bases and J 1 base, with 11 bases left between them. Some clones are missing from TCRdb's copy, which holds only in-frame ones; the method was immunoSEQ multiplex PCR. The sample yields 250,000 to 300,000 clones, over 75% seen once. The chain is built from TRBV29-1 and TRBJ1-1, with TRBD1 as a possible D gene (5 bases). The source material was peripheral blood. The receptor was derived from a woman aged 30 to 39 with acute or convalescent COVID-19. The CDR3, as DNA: TGCAGCGTTCCTGACAGTTCGAACACTGAAGCTTTCTTT. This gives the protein CSVPDSSNTEAFF.